One sample yielded the 26 T cell receptor beta chains listed below, sequenced in a study of PD-L1 blockade in urothelial cancer (TCRdb year 2017). Receptor libraries were prepared by the immunoSEQ multiplex PCR assay. TCRdb's version of the immuneACCESS table is confined to in-frame rearrangements and falls short of the full clone set. An unresolved V gene accounts for under half of the shortfall where checked; the remainder is of unknown origin. The sample data list fewer than 85,000 clones, and 80% to 85% of these were observed just once. The ten largest clones represent around a tenth of the sample. The sample's time point label, in plain terms: pretreatment peripheral blood. Material: PBMCs, obtained around atezolizumab (anti-PD-L1) treatment. All receptors come from a woman in her 70s with urothelial cancer.

The chain has TRBV6-6 and TRBJ1-1, with 7 bases fitting TRBD1. The CDR3 has 15 amino acids. Germline V gene data show CDR1 as MNHNY and CDR2 as SVGAGI (reference sequence). V shed 4 bases, J shed 4 bases, and the junction held 9 bases outside the gene matches. CDR3 bases: TGTGCCAGCAGTTCACGAGACAGGGCGGGCACTGAAGCTTTCTTT. Amino acids: CASSSRDRAGTEAFF.

This sequence joins TRBV19 and TRBJ1-5; TRBD1 matches 7 bases. With 6 bases clipped from V and 1 base from J, the junction kept 3 bases outside the gene matches. This CDR3 is 14 amino acids long. Per the germline V gene, CDR1 is LNHDA and CDR2 is SQIVND (reference sequence). CDR3: CASSRQGSNQPQHF. The CDR3 DNA is TGTGCCAGTAGCCGACAGGGCAGCAATCAGCCCCAGCATTTT.

The rearrangement uses TRBV25-1 and TRBJ1-2; 8 bases map to TRBD1. CDR3 length: 15 residues. Per the germline V gene, CDR1 is MGHDK and CDR2 is SYGVNS. V was clipped by 1 base and J by 7 bases; unmatched bases: 8. The CDR3 is CASSESGRGLGGYTF. In DNA form, the CDR3 reads TGTGCCAGCAGTGAATCGGGCAGGGGGCTTGGTGGCTACACCTTC.

V usage is TRBV5-4 and J usage is TRBJ2-5, with TRBD1 matching 8 bases. The germline gives CDR1 SGHNT, CDR2 YYREEE (reference sequence). J gave up 5 bases and V 0 bases, and 3 bases lay outside the gene matches. There are 14 residues in the CDR3. CDR3 in amino acids: CASSLVTGEETQYF. CDR3 bases: TGTGCCAGCAGCTTGGTGACAGGGGAGGAGACCCAGTACTTC.

The CDR3 sequence is CASSSTGTGTVEQYF. CDR3 in DNA: TGTGCCAGCAGCTCCACCGGGACAGGGACGGTCGAGCAGTACTTC. The rearrangement joins TRBV11-2 to TRBJ2-7; 9 nucleotides match TRBD1. There are 15 residues in the CDR3. Germline assignment: CDR1 SGHAT and CDR2 FQNNGV. Trimming removed 4 bases from V and 6 bases from J; junction bases left unmatched: 10.

This clone was counted a few times. Distinct nucleotide sequences in the sample also encode this CDR3. V is TRBV7-2 and J is TRBJ2-7; D not certain. Deletions cut 2 bases from V and 2 bases from J, with 7 bases between. Looked up from germline, CDR1 is SGHTA and CDR2 is FQGNSA. The CDR3 covers 13 residues. The CDR3: CASSLRVTYEQYF. The CDR3 nucleotides read TGTGCCAGCAGCTTACGCGTAACCTACGAGCAGTACTTC. Filled out from reference TRBV7-2 and TRBJ2-7, the complete variable domain reads GAGVSQSPSNKVTEKGKDVELRCDPISGHTALYWYRQSLGQGLEFLIYFQGNSAPDKSGLPSDRFSAERTGGSVSTLTIQRTQQEDSAVYLCASSLRVTYEQYFGPGTRLTVT.

The chain combines TRBV23-1 with TRBJ2-5; TRBD1 might be the D (6 bases). TRBV23-1 is filed as an ORF, its function uncertain. V was cut by 10 bases and J by 3 bases, with 15 bases left in between. This CDR3 region has 13 residues. CDR3 region: CAIPVRGEETQYF. DNA of the CDR3: TGCGCCATCCCGGTCAGGGGAGAAGAGACCCAGTACTTC.

The genes are TRBV5-1 and TRBJ1-1; 7 nucleotides line up with TRBD1. Trimming cost V 6 bases and J 1 base; bases outside gene matches: 6. This CDR3 is 14 amino acids long. Germline loops: CDR1 SGHRS, CDR2 YFSETQ. In DNA form, the CDR3 reads TGCGCCAGCAAACCGACAGGGCCGAACACTGAAGCTTTCTTT. As protein: CASKPTGPNTEAFF.

V and J are TRBV30 and TRBJ2-1, with 8 bases aligning to TRBD2. The CDR3 runs 12 residues. Germline V lookup: CDR1 GTSNPN, CDR2 SVGIG (reference sequence). The V gene end was trimmed by 3 bases and the J gene end by 15 bases; junction bases not matched to a gene: 10. In DNA, the CDR3 is TGTGCCTGGAGCTCCGGGACTAGAGTTCTGTTCTTC. This translates into CAWSSGTRVLFF.

This clone was counted a single time. The CDR3 DNA reads as TGTGCCAGCAGCATCGGGACTAGCGGAGCCTTGTCCCAGTACTTC. It codes for CASSIGTSGALSQYF. The chain employs TRBV5-6 and TRBJ2-5; 11 bases line up with TRBD2. The V segment lost 4 bases and the J segment 9 bases; nucleotides outside the gene matches: 11. Looked up from germline, CDR1 is SGHDT and CDR2 is YYEEEE. CDR3 size: 15 residues.

The rearrangement links TRBV6-6 to TRBJ1-5, with D perhaps matching TRBD1 (5 bases). CDR1 and CDR2 from the germline V gene are MNHNY and SVGAGI (reference sequence). Trimming stripped 2 bases from V and 3 bases from J, with 11 bases between. The CDR3 totals 15 residues. CDR3 region: CASSYGGGPNQPQHF. The CDR3 nucleotides read TGTGCCAGCAGTTACGGGGGGGGACCCAATCAGCCCCAGCATTTT.

This clone was detected only once. J is TRBJ2-1 and V is TRBV29-1; D possibly corresponds to TRBD2 (6 bases). There are 12 residues in the CDR3. Germline CDR1 SQVTM, CDR2 ANQGSEA. CDR3 nucleotides: TGCGGTGGAGGGGAGGTGGACAATGAGCAGTTCTTC. It is translated as CGGGEVDNEQFF.

The gene calls are TRBV5-1 and TRBJ2-6, with 7 bases lining up with TRBD2. This CDR3 has 17 residues. Germline V lookup: CDR1 SGHRS, CDR2 YFSETQ. Trimming at V came to 4 bases and at J to 0 bases, leaving 7 bases not matched to a gene. The CDR3 DNA reads TGCGCCAGCAGCCCGGGGGGAGTAGCCTCTGGGGCCAACGTCCTGACTTTC. It specifies CASSPGGVASGANVLTF. The variable domain in full, completed from reference TRBV5-1 and TRBJ2-6, reads KAGVTQTPRYLIKTRGQQVTLSCSPISGHRSVSWYQQTPGQGLQFLFEYFSETQRNKGNFPGRFSGRQFSNSRSEMNVSTLELGDSALYLCASSPGGVASGANVLTFGAGSRLTVL.

The J gene is TRBJ2-5, the V gene TRBV7-2, with D tentatively TRBD2 (6 bases). This CDR3 is built from 13 residues. The V and J ends lost 5 bases and 4 bases respectively, with 11 bases between them. Germline-derived CDR1 and CDR2 are SGHTA and FQGNSA. CDR3 in amino acids: CASSRGLRETQYF. As DNA, the CDR3 is TGTGCCAGCAGCCGGGGACTGCGAGAGACCCAGTACTTC. The full variable domain, its missing parts supplied by reference TRBV7-2 and TRBJ2-5, is GAGVSQSPSNKVTEKGKDVELRCDPISGHTALYWYRQSLGQGLEFLIYFQGNSAPDKSGLPSDRFSAERTGGSVSTLTIQRTQQEDSAVYLCASSRGLRETQYFGPGTRLLVL.

DNA for the CDR3: TGTGCCAGCAGTCCCCCGACTAGCGGGATTTTAGGGGAGCTGTTTTTT. Translated: CASSPPTSGILGELFF. The chain carries TRBV6-6 and TRBJ2-2; TRBD2 agrees at 11 bases. Germline V gene data show CDR1 as MNHNY and CDR2 as SVGAGI (reference sequence). V was clipped by 5 bases and J by 8 bases; unmatched bases: 10. This CDR3 spans 16 amino acids.

The V and J genes are TRBV30 and TRBJ1-2; 9 bases are a match to TRBD1. Losses at the gene ends were 3 bases for V and 7 bases for J; bases not matched to a gene: 6. The CDR3 contains 13 residues. The germline CDR1 and CDR2 sequences are GTSNPN and SVGIG (reference sequence). CDR3 sequence (DNA): TGTGCCTGGAGGGGGACAGGGTTGAGTGGCTACACCTTC. It encodes CAWRGTGLSGYTF.

A single count supports this clone. The rearrangement joins TRBV15 to TRBJ1-5; the match to TRBD1 covers 7 bases. CDR1 is LNHNV, CDR2 YYDKDF, per germline (reference sequence). Unmatched junction bases numbered 6, after V lost 0 bases and J lost 4 bases. The CDR3 length is 16 residues. This CDR3 is CATSRDRARGNQPQHF. As DNA, the CDR3 is TGTGCCACCAGCAGAGATCGCGCCAGGGGGAATCAGCCCCAGCATTTT.

The gene calls are TRBV4-3 and TRBJ2-6, with a weak D call TRBD1 (6 bases). Germline V CDR1 and CDR2: LGHNA, YSLEER. This CDR3 contains 20 residues. V was clipped by 1 base and J by 0 bases, with 19 bases between them. This CDR3 reads CASSQVLSLTGPSGANVLTF. The CDR3 DNA follows: TGCGCCAGCAGCCAAGTTCTTTCCCTGACAGGACCCTCTGGGGCCAACGTCCTGACTTTC.

This clone was counted a single time. This chain uses TRBV6-5 with TRBJ1-1, with 7 bases that match TRBD1. The CDR3 is 16 residues long. The J segment lost 0 bases and the V segment lost 0 bases, leaving 4 bases of the junction unmatched. Germline values: CDR1 MNHEY, CDR2 SVGAGI. The CDR3 DNA reads as TGTGCCAGCAGTTACTCGACGCAGGGGGTGAACACTGAAGCTTTCTTT. Translation: CASSYSTQGVNTEAFF.

The genes are TRBV7-2 and TRBJ2-3; possible D gene TRBD2, 6 bases. The CDR3 runs to 16 residues. V was pared by 2 bases and J by 2 bases, with 14 bases between. The V gene's germline CDR1 is SGHTA and CDR2 FQGNSA. CDR3 coding DNA: TGTGCCAGCAGCTTAACTGGGGCGGGGAACACAGATACGCAGTATTTT. It yields the protein CASSLTGAGNTDTQYF.

For the CDR3, the DNA is TGTGCCAGTAGTCCATTCCATTCGAGGCCCCCTATCCTCTACGAGCAGTACTTC. This translates into CASSPFHSRPPILYEQYF. The chain joins TRBV19 to TRBJ2-7; D call uncertain. V lost 5 bases, J lost 3 bases, and 26 bases lay in between. The CDR3 has 18 amino acids. The germline gives CDR1 LNHDA, CDR2 SQIVND (reference sequence).

The genes are TRBV27 and TRBJ2-5; D gene unclear. The germline V and J ends were trimmed by 6 bases and 5 bases, with 13 bases remaining between them. This CDR3 comprises 13 residues. Germline-derived CDR1 and CDR2 are MNHEY and SMNVEV (reference sequence). The CDR3 reads CASSVNFAETQYF. CDR3 DNA: TGTGCCAGCAGCGTAAACTTCGCGGAGACCCAGTACTTC.

The CDR3 here is CASSKKTLDGYTF. The CDR3 region has the DNA TGTGCCAGCAGCAAGAAAACCCTAGATGGCTACACCTTC. The chain links TRBV21-1 to TRBJ1-2. TRBV21-1 has pseudogene status. The CDR3 length is 13 residues.

J is TRBJ2-1 and V is TRBV29-1; possibly TRBD2 for D (6 bases). The CDR3 totals 15 residues. CDR1 and CDR2 from the germline V gene are SQVTM and ANQGSEA. V dropped 7 bases and J dropped 4 bases, with 20 bases sitting between them. CDR3 amino acids: CSARTSSDRYNEQFF. CDR3 nucleotide sequence: TGCAGCGCACGAACGTCTAGCGATCGGTACAATGAGCAGTTCTTC.

V usage is TRBV30 and J usage is TRBJ2-1; D is perhaps TRBD1 (5 bases). The V gene lost 5 bases and the J gene lost 0 bases, with 14 bases spanning the gap. There are 15 residues in the CDR3. Germline CDR1 and CDR2: GTSNPN and SVGIG (reference sequence). The CDR3 loop reads CAWGRGPPSYNEQFF. The CDR3 region has the DNA TGTGCCTGGGGTAGGGGCCCGCCCTCCTACAATGAGCAGTTCTTC.

The rearrangement uses TRBV19 and TRBJ2-1, with D possibly TRBD2 on 6 matching bases. The CDR3 is made up of 15 amino acids. V shed 5 bases and J shed 3 bases, with 14 bases lying between them. Germline CDR1 is LNHDA and CDR2 is SQIVND (reference sequence). The CDR3 sequence: CASSSRERLYNEQFF. DNA for the CDR3: TGTGCCAGTAGTTCCCGGGAGCGGCTCTACAATGAGCAGTTCTTC.